The clone carrying this T cell receptor (beta chain) was observed once. These data come from a study of blood T cell repertoires in COVID-19. Overall study: Samples taken during acute and convalescent COVID-19 were collected in the United States, Italy and Spain. From T cells, B-cell-depleted T cells, or PBMCs came the material, which was cDNA or gDNA.

Clones were sequenced by immunoSEQ multiplex PCR, and TCRdb holds only the in-frame ones, with some missing. The data show more than 200,000 clones, with 84% seen just once and 4.2% held by the top ten. With 7 bases clipped from V and 5 bases from J, the junction kept 8 bases outside the gene matches. This CDR3 is built from 14 residues. Germline CDR1 reads SEHNR; CDR2 reads FQNEAQ (reference sequence). Sequences were obtained from peripheral blood. The chain joins TRBV7-9 to TRBJ2-7; 10 bases are shared with TRBD1. This clonotype was sampled from a man aged 60 to 75 with acute or convalescent COVID-19. The CDR3 DNA reads as TGTGCCAGCACCAACGACAGGGGGCGACACGAGCAGTACTTC. The encoded protein is CASTNDRGRHEQYF.